This T cell receptor (beta chain) was retrieved from a study of T-cell reconstitution after alpha-beta-depleted transplantation in children. Overall study findings and caveats: Several hundred rapidly expanded clones from non-depleted graft cells reportedly supplied alpha-beta T cells about two months post-transplant. Newly generated T cells supplied most T-cell counts and diversity one year post-transplant.

A library of TCRbeta sequences, prepared with unique molecular identifiers, was generated. TCRdb recomputed calls from the PCR reads with MiXCR, one row per CDR3 protein. The sample has 100,000 or so distinct CDR3 sequences, approximately 8% seen once. Per germline, CDR1 DFQATT and CDR2 SNEGSKA (reference sequence). This CDR3 has 16 residues. V lost 3 bases, J lost 0 bases, and 7 bases stayed unmatched. Concerning this clonotype itself: The antigen remains undetermined.

The TCR comes from a boy younger than 10 with acute lymphoblastic leukemia, due to receive a stem cell transplant. The chain carries TRBV20-1 and TRBJ2-7; 11 nucleotides line up with TRBD2. This material consisted of PBMCs, taken before TCRalphabeta/CD19-depleted stem cell transplant. CDR3 bases: TGCAGTGCTAGCCCCCCTCTAGCGGGGGGCTCCTACGAGCAGTACTTC. Translation: CSASPPLAGGSYEQYF.